One sample yielded the 6 T cell receptor beta chains listed below, sequenced in a study of shared clonotypes between healthy human individuals. Clones were sequenced by immunoSEQ multiplex PCR, and TCRdb holds only the in-frame ones, with some missing. Among about 330,000 clones, around 67% were seen once, and the ten largest hold around 10%. The sample consisted of memory CD4+ T cells sorted from blood. As for subset: CD45RA-negative fraction. The receptors originated from a young man in good health.

The rearrangement uses TRBV19 and TRBJ1-5; no definite D call. The V end lost 6 bases, the J end lost 5 bases, and 11 bases lay between the germline ends. CDR1 LNHDA and CDR2 SQIVND come from the germline V gene (reference sequence). This CDR3 comprises 13 residues. The DNA for the CDR3 is TGTGCCAGTAGCCTCCAACTTTATCAGCCCCAGCATTTT. It specifies CASSLQLYQPQHF. The variable domain in full, with the rest retrieved from reference TRBV19 and TRBJ1-5, is DGGITQSPKYLFRKEGQNVTLSCEQNLNHDAMYWYRQDPGQGLRLIYYSQIVNDFQKGDIAEGYSVSREKKESFPLTVTSAQKNPTAFYLCASSLQLYQPQHFGDGTRLSIL.

This clone was found once. This rearrangement joins TRBV28 to TRBJ2-7; 9 positions agree with TRBD2. The V gene's germline CDR1 is MDHEN and CDR2 SYDVKM. V gave up 3 bases and J gave up 2 bases; unmatched junction bases: 5. The CDR3 covers 15 residues. Here the CDR3 reads CASSFWREGPYEQYF. As DNA, the CDR3 is TGTGCCAGCAGTTTTTGGCGGGAGGGCCCCTACGAGCAGTACTTC.

This clone was counted between two and nine times. The DNA for the CDR3 is TGTGCCAGCAGCATGGGCGGGAGGACCAATGAGCAGTTCTTC. Translated: CASSMGGRTNEQFF. J is TRBJ2-1 and V is TRBV6-1; 8 bases map to TRBD2. V lost 6 bases, J lost 6 bases, and 7 bases stayed unmatched. The V gene's germline CDR1 is MNHNS and CDR2 SASEGT. CDR3 length: 14 amino acids.

The V gene is TRBV29-1, the J gene TRBJ2-7; the match to TRBD2 covers 7 bases. This CDR3 has 14 amino acids. Losses at the gene ends were 4 bases for V and 4 bases for J; bases not matched to a gene: 10. Germline V lookup: CDR1 SQVTM, CDR2 ANQGSEA. The CDR3 sequence is CSVGGGTEGYEQYF. CDR3 sequence (DNA): TGCAGCGTTGGGGGGGGAACCGAGGGTTACGAGCAGTACTTC.

V and J are TRBV5-5 and TRBJ2-1, with a tentative D call TRBD1 (6 bases). V was trimmed by 1 base and J by 6 bases, leaving 17 bases between them. The CDR3 is 16 amino acids. Germline assignment: CDR1 SGHKS and CDR2 YYEKEE (reference sequence). CDR3 nucleotide sequence: TGTGCCAGCAGCTTGTCCTGGACAGACAAATTCAATGAGCAGTTCTTC. It specifies CASSLSWTDKFNEQFF. The full variable domain, with the rest looked up from reference TRBV5-5 and TRBJ2-1, is DAGVTQSPTHLIKTRGQQVTLRCSPISGHKSVSWYQQVLGQGPQFIFQYYEKEERGRGNFPDRFSARQFPNYSSELNVNALLLGDSALYLCASSLSWTDKFNEQFFGPGTRLTVL.

The chain has TRBV7-2 and TRBJ2-7; 9 nucleotides match TRBD1. Germline values: CDR1 SGHTA, CDR2 FQGNSA. The CDR3 runs to 16 residues. V lost 3 bases, J lost 3 bases, and 9 bases stayed unmatched. The CDR3 DNA reads as TGTGCCAGCAGCTTGGCCGGGACAGGGAGAGTCTACGAGCAGTACTTC. Translating it yields CASSLAGTGRVYEQYF. Using reference TRBV7-2 and TRBJ2-7 for the parts outside the CDR3, the full variable domain is GAGVSQSPSNKVTEKGKDVELRCDPISGHTALYWYRQSLGQGLEFLIYFQGNSAPDKSGLPSDRFSAERTGGSVSTLTIQRTQQEDSAVYLCASSLAGTGRVYEQYFGPGTRLTVT.